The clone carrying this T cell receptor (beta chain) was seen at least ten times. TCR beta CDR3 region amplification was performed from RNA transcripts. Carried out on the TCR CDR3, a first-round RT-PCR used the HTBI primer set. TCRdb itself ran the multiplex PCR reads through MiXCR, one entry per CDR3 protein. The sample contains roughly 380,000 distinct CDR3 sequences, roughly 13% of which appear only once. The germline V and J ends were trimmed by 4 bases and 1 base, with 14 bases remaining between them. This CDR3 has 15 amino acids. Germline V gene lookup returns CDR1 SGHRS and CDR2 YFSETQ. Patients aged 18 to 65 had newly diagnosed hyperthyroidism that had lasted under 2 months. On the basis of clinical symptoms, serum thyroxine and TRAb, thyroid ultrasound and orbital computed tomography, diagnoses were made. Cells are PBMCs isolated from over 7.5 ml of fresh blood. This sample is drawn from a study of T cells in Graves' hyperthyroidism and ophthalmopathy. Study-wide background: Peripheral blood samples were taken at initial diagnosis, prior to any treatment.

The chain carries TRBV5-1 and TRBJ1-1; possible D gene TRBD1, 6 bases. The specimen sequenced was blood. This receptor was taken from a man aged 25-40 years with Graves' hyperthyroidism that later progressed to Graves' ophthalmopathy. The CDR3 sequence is CASSVTGMANTEAFF. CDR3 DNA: TGCGCCAGCAGCGTAACAGGGATGGCGAACACTGAAGCTTTCTTT.